This T cell receptor beta chain was found in a study of T cell responses to AZD1222 COVID-19 vaccine. Whole-study results and caveats: Clonal diversity may have been underestimated, and the donors were mostly white British, with more females than males. Close to half of all spike-specific TCRs reportedly target regions of the variants that are unmutated. Repertoire sampling occurred only after the peak T cell response.

Data came from immunoSEQ multiplex PCR; TCRdb stores just in-frame clones and leaves some out. The table has under 170,000 clones, 94% seen once. The CDR3 sequence is 12 residues long. The ends lost 7 bases at V and 5 bases at J; junction bases unmatched: 3. The germline V gene encodes CDR1 SQVTM and CDR2 ANQGSEA. This clone appeared a single time. Antigen: not known. This clonotype was sampled from an adult in good health. This specimen was peripheral blood, taken on day 0 of AZD1222 vaccination. The chain employs TRBV29-1 and TRBJ2-5; 11 bases are a match to TRBD2. The CDR3 protein is CSGVAGGETQYF. CDR3 nucleotides: TGCAGCGGAGTAGCGGGAGGGGAGACCCAGTACTTC. The full variable domain, with the rest looked up from reference TRBV29-1 and TRBJ2-5, is SAVISQKPSRDICQRGTSLTIQCQVDSQVTMMFWYRQQPGQSLTLIATANQGSEATYESGFVIDKFPISRPNLTFSTLTVSNMSPEDSSIYLCSGVAGGETQYFGPGTRLLVL.